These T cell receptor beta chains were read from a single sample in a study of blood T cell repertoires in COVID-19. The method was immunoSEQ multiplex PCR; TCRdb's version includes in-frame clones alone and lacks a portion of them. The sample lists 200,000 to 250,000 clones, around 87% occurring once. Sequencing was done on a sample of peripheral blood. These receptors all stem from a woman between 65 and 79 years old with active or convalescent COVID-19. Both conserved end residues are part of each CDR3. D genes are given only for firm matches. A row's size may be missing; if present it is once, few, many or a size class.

cdr3_aa: CASSTQGDNQPQHF; cdr3_nt: TGCGCCAGCAGTACCCAGGGGGACAATCAGCCCCAGCATTTT; v_call: TRBV10-2; d_call: TRBD1; clone_size: NA; j_call: TRBJ1-5
cdr3_aa: CASRDYNQPQHF; cdr3_nt: TGTGCCAGCAGGGACTACAATCAGCCCCAGCATTTT; v_call: TRBV6-5; d_call: NA; clone_size: NA; j_call: TRBJ1-5
cdr3_aa: CASSYSAPMNTEAFF; cdr3_nt: TGTGCCAGCAGTTACTCTGCGCCAATGAACACTGAAGCTTTCTTT; v_call: TRBV6-5; d_call: NA; clone_size: NA; j_call: TRBJ1-1
cdr3_aa: CASSQEGPGQPQHF; cdr3_nt: TGTGCCAGCAGCCAGGAGGGGCCCGGACAGCCCCAGCATTTT; v_call: TRBV14; d_call: NA; clone_size: NA; j_call: TRBJ1-5
cdr3_aa: CASSLLVPPPGAFF; cdr3_nt: TGTGCCAGCAGCCTCCTAGTCCCTCCCCCGGGTGCTTTCTTT; v_call: TRBV7-8; d_call: NA; clone_size: NA; j_call: TRBJ1-1
cdr3_aa: CASEGAGKTQYF; cdr3_nt: TGTGCCAGCGAGGGCGCGGGCAAGACCCAGTACTTC; v_call: TRBV2; d_call: NA; clone_size: NA; j_call: TRBJ2-5
cdr3_aa: CASTAGGEQYF; cdr3_nt: TGTGCCAGCACCGCGGGCGGTGAGCAGTACTTC; v_call: TRBV6-5; d_call: NA; clone_size: NA; j_call: TRBJ2-7
cdr3_aa: CASLVELRFHGYTF; cdr3_nt: TGTGCCAGCTTGGTCGAGCTCAGGTTTCATGGCTACACCTTC; v_call: TRBV2; d_call: NA; clone_size: few; j_call: TRBJ1-2
cdr3_aa: CASLSGGTEAFF; cdr3_nt: TGTGCCAGCCTCTCAGGGGGGACTGAAGCTTTCTTT; v_call: TRBV27; d_call: TRBD1; clone_size: NA; j_call: TRBJ1-1
cdr3_aa: CASSPRLAGELFF; cdr3_nt: TGTGCCAGCAGCCCACGATTAGCCGGGGAGCTGTTTTTT; v_call: TRBV7-6; d_call: NA; clone_size: NA; j_call: TRBJ2-2
cdr3_aa: CASSYGVAGLEQYF; cdr3_nt: TGTGCCAGCAGTTACGGGGTAGCGGGGCTCGAGCAGTACTTC; v_call: TRBV6-2/TRBV6-3; d_call: TRBD2; clone_size: NA; j_call: TRBJ2-7
cdr3_aa: CASSTGLSKNTEAFF; cdr3_nt: TGTGCCAGCAGCACTGGACTCTCCAAAAACACTGAAGCTTTCTTT; v_call: TRBV5-8; d_call: NA; clone_size: once; j_call: TRBJ1-1
cdr3_aa: CASSFRVGGNEKLFF; cdr3_nt: TGTGCCAGCAGTTTTAGGGTTGGAGGCAATGAAAAACTGTTTTTT; v_call: TRBV27; d_call: NA; clone_size: NA; j_call: TRBJ1-4
cdr3_aa: CASSGTAYTGELFF; cdr3_nt: TGTGCCAGCAGTGGGACAGCTTACACCGGGGAGCTGTTTTTT; v_call: TRBV25-1; d_call: NA; clone_size: NA; j_call: TRBJ2-2
cdr3_aa: CASGTGVNNEQFF; cdr3_nt: TGTGCCAGCGGGACAGGGGTCAACAATGAGCAGTTCTTC; v_call: TRBV12-3/TRBV12-4; d_call: TRBD1; clone_size: NA; j_call: TRBJ2-1
cdr3_aa: CASSLDTYEQYF; cdr3_nt: TGTGCCAGCAGCCTTGACACCTACGAGCAGTACTTC; v_call: TRBV5-6; d_call: NA; clone_size: NA; j_call: TRBJ2-7
cdr3_aa: CASSLTGGFTEAFF; cdr3_nt: TGTGCCAGCAGCTTAACGGGAGGGTTCACTGAAGCTTTCTTT; v_call: TRBV7-3; d_call: NA; clone_size: NA; j_call: TRBJ1-1
cdr3_aa: CASSVGLTDNEKLFF; cdr3_nt: TGTGCCAGCAGCGTAGGTCTTACAGATAATGAAAAACTGTTTTTT; v_call: TRBV9; d_call: NA; clone_size: NA; j_call: TRBJ1-4
cdr3_aa: CATRVGGGLGNEQFF; cdr3_nt: TGTGCCACCCGGGTGGGGGGGGGCTTGGGTAATGAGCAGTTCTTC; v_call: TRBV15; d_call: NA; clone_size: few; j_call: TRBJ2-1
cdr3_aa: CASSRSHQGAGGNTIYF; cdr3_nt: TGTGCCAGCAGCCGTAGTCATCAGGGGGCGGGGGGAAACACCATATATTTT; v_call: TRBV7-2; d_call: TRBD1; clone_size: once; j_call: TRBJ1-3
cdr3_aa: CASSRGMDYYGYTF; cdr3_nt: TGTGCCAGCAGCCGGGGGATGGATTACTATGGCTACACCTTC; v_call: TRBV7-9; d_call: NA; clone_size: NA; j_call: TRBJ1-2
cdr3_aa: CASSGQSNQPQHF; cdr3_nt: TGTGCCAGCAGCGGACAGAGCAATCAGCCCCAGCATTTT; v_call: TRBV6-5; d_call: NA; clone_size: NA; j_call: TRBJ1-5
cdr3_aa: CASSLRRDSVEETQYF; cdr3_nt: TGTGCCAGCTCACTCCGCCGGGACAGTGTGGAAGAGACCCAGTACTTC; v_call: TRBV18; d_call: TRBD1; clone_size: NA; j_call: TRBJ2-5
cdr3_aa: CASSYSASHYGYTF; cdr3_nt: TGTGCCAGCAGTTACTCGGCATCCCACTATGGCTACACCTTC; v_call: TRBV6-2/TRBV6-3; d_call: NA; clone_size: NA; j_call: TRBJ1-2